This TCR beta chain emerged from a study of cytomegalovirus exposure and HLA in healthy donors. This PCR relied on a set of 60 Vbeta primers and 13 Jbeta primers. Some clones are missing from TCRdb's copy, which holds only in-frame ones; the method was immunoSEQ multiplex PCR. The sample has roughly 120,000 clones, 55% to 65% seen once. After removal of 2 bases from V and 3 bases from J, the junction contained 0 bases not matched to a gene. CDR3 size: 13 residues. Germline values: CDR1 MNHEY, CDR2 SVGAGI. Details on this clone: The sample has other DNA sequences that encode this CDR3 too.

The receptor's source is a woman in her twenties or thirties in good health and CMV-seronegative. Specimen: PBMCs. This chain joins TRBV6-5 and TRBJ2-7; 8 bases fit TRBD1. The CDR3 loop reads CASSYGTGYEQYF. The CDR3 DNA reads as TGTGCCAGCAGTTACGGGACAGGCTACGAGCAGTACTTC.